Each of the 29 T cell receptor beta chains below was sequenced from the same sample in a study of CD8+CD57+ T cells in acquired aplastic anemia. The template used for profiling TCR beta VDJ and CDR3 was genomic DNA. TCRdb processed the reads anew with MiXCR; each CDR3 protein has one entry. The table includes approximately 190,000 distinct CDR3 sequences, 48% detected once. Sequenced patients had shown CD8+CD57+ cell expansion by flow cytometry. Sequencing was carried out using sorted CD4+, CD8+, or CD8+CD57+ T cells (not recorded which) from PBMCs. Receptors were obtained from a human donor with aplastic anemia.

This clonotype was seen more than once but under ten times. The J gene is TRBJ2-1, the V gene TRBV11-1; 10 bases are shared with TRBD1. Germline V lookup: CDR1 SGHAT, CDR2 FQDESV (reference sequence). The CDR3 is 16 residues long. The V and J ends lost 5 bases and 6 bases, in that order; junction bases with no gene match: 10. The CDR3 region has the DNA TGTGCCAGCAGCCCTAGCGGACAGGGGGTAGGCAATGAGCAGTTCTTC. It translates to CASSPSGQGVGNEQFF.

As to this clonotype: It is unclear where the CDR3 begins or ends on the DNA, so no DNA is shown, and the CDR3 is as TCRdb lists it. V is TRBV25-1 and J is TRBJ2-7; the tabulated D call, TRBD1, remains unverified against the DNA. The CDR3 is made up of 14 amino acids, end residues included. Germline CDR1 reads MGHDK; CDR2 reads SYGVNS. The CDR3 loop is CACSASGDRGEQYF.

This clonotype was observed many times. The rearrangement joins TRBV6-2 or TRBV6-3 to TRBJ2-7; 10 nucleotides match TRBD2. CDR3 length: 15 residues. Looked up from germline, CDR1 is MNHEY and CDR2 is SVGEGT. After removal of 2 bases from V and 3 bases from J, the junction contained 4 bases not matched to a gene. The CDR3: CASSYLPSGSYEQYF. In nucleotides, the CDR3 is TGTGCCAGCAGTTACCTGCCTAGCGGGAGCTACGAGCAGTACTTC.

The chain employs TRBV10-3 and TRBJ2-7; 8 bases map to TRBD1. Germline CDR1 is ENHRY and CDR2 is SYGVKD. The CDR3 runs 17 residues. The V gene end was trimmed by 0 bases and the J gene end by 2 bases; junction bases not matched to a gene: 9. The CDR3 spells CAISESSSSGGAYEQYF. In DNA form, the CDR3 reads TGTGCCATCAGTGAGTCTTCTTCCTCAGGGGGCGCCTACGAGCAGTACTTC.

The genes are TRBV15 and TRBJ2-3, with TRBD1 matching 9 bases. The CDR3 extends over 16 amino acids. Germline V gene lookup returns CDR1 LNHNV and CDR2 YYDKDF (reference sequence). The V segment lost 1 base and the J segment 3 bases; nucleotides outside the gene matches: 5. Here the CDR3 DNA reads TGTGCCACCAGCAGAGTAGGTGGGACAGGGACAGATACGCAGTATTTT. This codes for CATSRVGGTGTDTQYF.

This chain connects TRBV15 to TRBJ2-1, with D perhaps TRBD2 (7 bases). CDR3 length equals 13 residues. Looked up from germline, CDR1 is LNHNV and CDR2 is YYDKDF (reference sequence). Trimming shortened V by 8 bases and J by 5 bases, and 13 bases separated the two germline ends. The CDR3 DNA reads as TGTGCCACCCGAGGGGGGGTGAACAATGAGCAGTTCTTC. It yields the protein CATRGGVNNEQFF.

V gene TRBV20-1 combines with J gene TRBJ1-2, with 10 bases aligning to TRBD1. V lost 2 bases to trimming and J lost 2 bases; unmatched junction nucleotides: 8. The CDR3 has 16 amino acids. Looked up from germline, CDR1 is DFQATT and CDR2 is SNEGSKA (reference sequence). CDR3 nucleotide sequence: TGCAGTGCTAGAACGACAGGGGGCGCGGGGAACTATGGCTACACCTTC. Its translation: CSARTTGGAGNYGYTF.

The chain has TRBV24-1 and TRBJ1-5, with D perhaps TRBD1 (5 bases). This CDR3 has 17 amino acids. V lost 6 bases to trimming and J lost 2 bases, with 19 bases between them. Germline V CDR1 and CDR2: KGHDR, SFDVKD. The CDR3 spells CATSPPPRVSGNQPQHF. In nucleotides, the CDR3 is TGTGCCACCAGTCCCCCCCCCAGGGTTAGCGGCAATCAGCCCCAGCATTTT.

This chain links TRBV19 with TRBJ2-7, with 8 bases fitting TRBD2. J was trimmed by 3 bases and V by 6 bases; bases with no gene match: 10. Germline lookup yields CDR1 LNHDA and CDR2 SQIVND (reference sequence). The CDR3 is made up of 15 amino acids. In DNA, the CDR3 is TGTGCCAGTAGCCCTGGGCGGGGGGCCTACTACGAGCAGTACTTC. This translates into CASSPGRGAYYEQYF.

The CDR3 DNA sequence: TGTGCCATCACCGGACTAGCGGGAGGGGGTACGCAGTATTTT. Translating it yields CAITGLAGGGTQYF. This chain uses TRBV10-3 with TRBJ2-3, with 15 bases aligning to TRBD2. Per the germline V gene, CDR1 is ENHRY and CDR2 is SYGVKD. The CDR3 is 14 residues long. V lost 7 bases to trimming and J lost 8 bases; unmatched junction nucleotides: 4.

Many counts were recorded for this clonotype. This chain joins TRBV12-3 or TRBV12-4 and TRBJ1-4; D is unresolved. V was cut by 3 bases and J by 5 bases, with 7 bases left in between. The CDR3 is 13 residues long. The CDR3 protein is CASSFGVNEKLFF. The DNA for the CDR3 is TGTGCCAGCAGTTTTGGGGTGAATGAAAAACTGTTTTTT.

Notes on this clonotype: The junction departs from the called germline gene at one end, perhaps through a read error. The rearrangement uses TRBV2 and TRBJ2-7; either TRBD1 or TRBD2 may fit D (5 bases each). Germline V lookup: CDR1 SNHLY, CDR2 FYNNEI. The CDR3 loop spans 14 amino acids. The CDR3 spells CVSSEWDETYEQYF. DNA for the CDR3: TGTGTCAGCAGTGAATGGGACGAAACCTACGAGCAGTACTTC.

This chain links TRBV20-1 with TRBJ1-4, with TRBD1 matching 8 bases. The CDR3 totals 14 residues. The V gene's germline CDR1 is DFQATT and CDR2 SNEGSKA (reference sequence). Unmatched junction bases numbered 7, after V lost 3 bases and J lost 7 bases. The CDR3 loop reads CSASSTGEGEKLFF. Here the CDR3 DNA reads TGCAGTGCTAGCTCGACAGGGGAAGGTGAAAAACTGTTTTTT.

The rearrangement joins TRBV6-1 to TRBJ2-7; 16 positions agree with TRBD2. The V and J ends lost 6 bases and 3 bases, in that order; junction bases with no gene match: 5. Looked up from germline, CDR1 is MNHNS and CDR2 is SASEGT. This CDR3 comprises 16 residues. For the CDR3, the DNA is TGTGCCAGCAGCCGCGGGACTAGCGGGGGGGGCTACGAGCAGTACTTC. Amino acid sequence: CASSRGTSGGGYEQYF.

This clonotype was recorded at least ten times. The chain links TRBV12-3 or TRBV12-4 to TRBJ2-1; 10 positions agree with TRBD1. J was trimmed by 8 bases and V by 3 bases; bases with no gene match: 4. The CDR3 contains 14 residues. The CDR3 bases are TGTGCCAGCAGTTTCCCCGGGACAGGGGATGAGCAGTTCTTC. Translated: CASSFPGTGDEQFF.

The chain carries TRBV4-1 and TRBJ2-1; D is unresolved. The CDR3 is 19 residues long. V lost 0 bases and J 2 bases, leaving 20 bases between the germline ends. Germline CDR1 is MGHRA and CDR2 is YSYEKL. CDR3 coding DNA: TGCGCCAGCAGCCAAGATCGGTTCCGGTCCAGGTCGACCTACAATGAGCAGTTCTTC. The encoded protein is CASSQDRFRSRSTYNEQFF.

CDR3 DNA: TGTGCCAGCAGTGTGAGTACGGGGGTATCTCCTGAAGCTTTCTTT. Translated, it gives CASSVSTGVSPEAFF. This sequence joins TRBV2 and TRBJ1-1, with D perhaps TRBD1 (5 bases). Germline CDR1 SNHLY, CDR2 FYNNEI. Trimming shortened V by 4 bases and J by 6 bases, and 18 bases separated the two germline ends. The CDR3 length is 15 residues.

The rearrangement uses TRBV7-9 and TRBJ2-7, with unresolved D. Germline-derived CDR1 and CDR2 are SEHNR and FQNEAQ (reference sequence). This CDR3 is 15 amino acids long. Trimming took off 6 bases at V and 0 bases at J, with 15 bases between the two ends. This chain's CDR3 is CASSEWADPSYEQYF. The CDR3, as DNA: TGTGCCAGCAGTGAGTGGGCGGACCCCTCCTACGAGCAGTACTTC. The full variable domain, its missing parts supplied by reference TRBV7-9 and TRBJ2-7, is DTGVSQNPRHKITKRGQNVTFRCDPISEHNRLYWYRQTLGQGPEFLTYFQNEAQLEKSRLLSDRFSAERPKGSFSTLEIQRTEQGDSAMYLCASSEWADPSYEQYFGPGTRLTVT.

V gene TRBV24-1 combines with J gene TRBJ2-3; no reliable D call. CDR1 KGHDR and CDR2 SFDVKD come from the germline V gene. The CDR3 totals 13 residues. Between the trimmed V and J ends, which lost 4 bases and 0 bases, there was a span of 4 bases. The CDR3: CATSEASTDTQYF. DNA of the CDR3: TGTGCCACCAGTGAGGCTAGCACAGATACGCAGTATTTT.

A single count supports this clonotype. The chain joins TRBV15 to TRBJ2-7; D not resolved. The CDR3 extends over 15 amino acids. CDR1 is LNHNV and CDR2 is YYDKDF in the germline V gene (reference sequence). Between the trimmed V and J ends, which lost 0 bases and 4 bases, there was a span of 13 bases. In DNA form, the CDR3 reads TGTGCCACCAGCAGAGAAATAGGACCCTCTTACGAGCAGTACTTC. Translating gives CATSREIGPSYEQYF. Looking up the rest from reference TRBV15 and TRBJ2-7 gives the full variable domain: DAMVIQNPRYQVTQFGKPVTLSCSQTLNHNVMYWYQQKSSQAPKLLFHYYDKDFNNEADTPDNFQSRRPNTSFCFLDIRSPGLGDTAMYLCATSREIGPSYEQYFGPGTRLTVT.

This clonotype appeared once. This could be a read error, since a much larger clone is one nucleotide away. The chain links TRBV7-9 to TRBJ2-1; D not resolved. The germline V gene has CDR1 SEHNR and CDR2 FQNEAQ (reference sequence). The CDR3 length is 14 residues. DNA of the CDR3: TGTGCCGGCAGCTTAGCTTTTCGGTACAATGAGCAGTTCTTC. It specifies CAGSLAFRYNEQFF.

The chain carries TRBV7-2 and TRBJ2-7; no definite D call. Germline assignment: CDR1 SGHTA and CDR2 FQGNSA. The CDR3 extends over 14 amino acids. With 3 bases removed from V and 3 bases from J, the gap between germline ends came to 12 bases. DNA of the CDR3: TGTGCCAGCAGCTTCGTGGGCCTTGGCTACGAGCAGTACTTC. It is translated as CASSFVGLGYEQYF.

This clonotype was seen a handful of times. The chain combines TRBV4-1 with TRBJ2-5; D perhaps matches TRBD2 (5 bases). The ends were cut back, 2 bases at V and 5 bases at J, with 12 bases in the middle. Germline CDR1 and CDR2: MGHRA and YSYEKL. The CDR3 length is 14 residues. The CDR3 here is CASSQSVGGETQYF. CDR3 coding DNA: TGCGCCAGCAGCCAATCCGTGGGCGGGGAGACCCAGTACTTC.

The CDR3 nucleotides read TGTGCCACCACCGCGAGGGGGGCAAAGACCCAGTACTTC. Its protein product is CATTARGAKTQYF. This chain uses TRBV24-1 with TRBJ2-7; D is perhaps TRBD1 or TRBD2 (6 bases each). Near its end, the DNA agrees better with TRBJ2-5, so the J call may be wrong. CDR3 length: 13 amino acids. The germline V gene has CDR1 KGHDR and CDR2 SFDVKD.

This clonotype was found many times. The chain carries TRBV20-1 and TRBJ2-5, with TRBD1 matching over 8 bases. CDR1 is DFQATT and CDR2 is SNEGSKA in the germline V gene (reference sequence). This CDR3 is built from 14 residues. Unmatched junction bases numbered 8, after V lost 6 bases and J lost 2 bases. The CDR3 is CSAGRTGRQETQYF. In nucleotides, the CDR3 is TGCAGTGCGGGTCGGACAGGGAGGCAAGAGACCCAGTACTTC.

This clonotype was found many times. This chain links TRBV12-3 or TRBV12-4 with TRBJ1-5; no definite D call. With 4 bases removed from V and 11 bases from J, the gap between germline ends came to 9 bases. The CDR3 is made up of 11 amino acids. CDR3 sequence (DNA): TGTGCCAGCAGTTCGCTCCCGTCCCAGCATTTT. It yields the protein CASSSLPSQHF.

The table lists this clonotype with many counts. This chain links TRBV20-1 with TRBJ1-2; no clear D. Germline lookup yields CDR1 DFQATT and CDR2 SNEGSKA (reference sequence). The ends were cut back, 2 bases at V and 4 bases at J, with 17 bases in the middle. The CDR3 totals 15 residues. CDR3 in amino acids: CSARTPAENSYGYTF. CDR3 nucleotides: TGCAGTGCTAGAACTCCTGCGGAGAACTCCTATGGCTACACCTTC.

V and J are TRBV5-1 and TRBJ2-6; 7 nucleotides agree with TRBD1. J lost 0 bases, V lost 3 bases, and 9 bases had no gene match. This CDR3 is 18 amino acids long. The germline V gene encodes CDR1 SGHRS and CDR2 YFSETQ. CDR3: CASSSHRGRSSGANVLTF. The DNA for the CDR3 is TGCGCCAGCAGCTCCCACAGGGGTCGGAGCTCTGGGGCCAACGTCCTGACTTTC.

In this sample, this clonotype turned up many times. CDR3 nucleotides: TGCAGTGCTAGAGGCCGGACAGTCTCCTACGAGCAGTACTTC. It translates to CSARGRTVSYEQYF. This sequence joins TRBV20-1 and TRBJ2-7; D possibly corresponds to TRBD1 (6 bases). The CDR3 extends over 14 amino acids. Trimming left V 1 base short and J 0 bases short, with 10 bases between. From germline, CDR1 is DFQATT and CDR2 SNEGSKA (reference sequence).